Below are 22 T cell receptor beta chains sequenced from a single sample in a study of identical twins. MiXCR, applied by TCRdb to the 5' RACE reads, yields one record per CDR3 protein. The table shows 600,000 to 850,000 distinct CDR3 sequences, with around a sixth occurring only once. The sample was also linked to a second study, of T cells expressing NK-cell markers.

The sequencing input was PBMCs. The receptors shown here come from a woman between 18 and 30 years old in good health.

The chain is built from TRBV5-1 and TRBJ2-5; perhaps TRBD2 as D (6 bases). Germline values: CDR1 SGHRS, CDR2 YFSETQ. Trimming cost V 0 bases and J 3 bases, with 12 bases left between them. This CDR3 comprises 15 residues. CDR3 in DNA: TGCGCCAGCAGCTTGGCCCGGGGGAAAGAAGAGACCCAGTACTTC. This codes for CASSLARGKEETQYF.

This clonotype was detected a few times. The chain couples TRBV4-2 to TRBJ2-5, with a tentative D call TRBD1 (5 bases). The CDR3 is 15 residues long. V was shortened by 1 base and J by 5 bases, with 14 bases between the two germline ends. Germline lookup yields CDR1 LGHNA and CDR2 YNFKEQ. The CDR3 DNA is TGTGCCAGCAGCCAAGGATTAGGGGAAGCGGAGACCCAGTACTTC. Protein: CASSQGLGEAETQYF.

The chain couples TRBV11-2 to TRBJ1-4; D is perhaps TRBD1 (6 bases). V lost 5 bases and J 8 bases, leaving 12 bases between the germline ends. This CDR3 has 13 amino acids. Per the germline V gene, CDR1 is SGHAT and CDR2 is FQNNGV. CDR3 nucleotide sequence: TGTGCCAGCAGCCCTCAGGGGCGGGAAAAACTGTTTTTT. Amino acids: CASSPQGREKLFF.

This clonotype was detected a few times. The V call is TRBV4-2, the J call TRBJ2-7; 7 bases align to TRBD2. J was trimmed by 0 bases and V by 1 base; bases with no gene match: 3. Germline CDR1 and CDR2: LGHNA and YNFKEQ. There are 15 residues in the CDR3. CDR3 DNA: TGTGCCAGCAGCCAAGGAGCGGGGACCTCCTACGAGCAGTACTTC. The encoded protein is CASSQGAGTSYEQYF.

This sequence joins TRBV20-1 and TRBJ2-3; 9 positions agree with TRBD1. Germline CDR1 reads DFQATT; CDR2 reads SNEGSKA (reference sequence). The length of the CDR3 is 15 residues. V trimming: 3 bases; J trimming: 6 bases; junction bases outside the gene matches: 10. The chain's CDR3 is CSARARDRVRDTQYF. CDR3 DNA: TGCAGTGCTAGGGCCCGGGACAGGGTAAGGGATACGCAGTATTTT.

This clonotype has more than one count but fewer than ten. The chain is built from TRBV18 and TRBJ2-5; TRBD2 agrees at 9 bases. CDR3 size: 16 residues. With V trimmed by 6 bases and J by 4 bases, 12 bases remained unmatched. Germline assignment: CDR1 KGHSH and CDR2 LQKENI. DNA of the CDR3: TGTGCCAGCTCCTTGCAAGCGGGGGGACTCGGAGAGACCCAGTACTTC. Translated, it gives CASSLQAGGLGETQYF.

The chain uses TRBV20-1 and TRBJ2-7, with 10 bases fitting TRBD2. CDR3 size: 14 residues. CDR1 DFQATT and CDR2 SNEGSKA come from the germline V gene (reference sequence). J gave up 3 bases and V 3 bases, and 5 bases lay outside the gene matches. For the CDR3, the DNA is TGCAGTGCTAGGCCACTAGCGGGACTCTACGAGCAGTACTTC. Protein product: CSARPLAGLYEQYF.

The CDR3 protein is CASSLGAVEDTQYF. CDR3 DNA: TGCGCCAGCAGCTTGGGAGCGGTGGAGGATACGCAGTATTTT. The genes are TRBV5-1 and TRBJ2-3; tentatively, D is TRBD2 (5 bases). In germline, CDR1 is SGHRS, CDR2 YFSETQ. V was cut by 0 bases and J by 6 bases, with 11 bases left in between. CDR3 size: 14 residues.

This clonotype came up a few times. This chain joins TRBV12-3 or TRBV12-4 and TRBJ1-4; D is undetermined. The CDR3 contains 13 residues. The V end was cut by 4 bases, the J end by 13 bases, with 16 bases between. The CDR3, as DNA: TGTGCCAGCAGTTCCCCCTCGCGAGAGAGACTGTTTTTT. It yields the protein CASSSPSRERLFF.

This chain connects TRBV7-2 to TRBJ2-3, with TRBD1 matching over 9 bases. V dropped 6 bases and J dropped 1; count of bases not matched to a gene: 5. This CDR3 is built from 15 residues. CDR1 and CDR2 from the germline V gene are SGHTA and FQGNSA. CDR3 protein: CASSTRTGGTDTQYF. Here the CDR3 DNA reads TGTGCCAGCAGTACCCGGACAGGGGGCACAGATACGCAGTATTTT.

This clonotype was detected many times. The chain links TRBV12-3 or TRBV12-4 to TRBJ2-7; D remains ambiguous. The CDR3 length is 12 residues. V was shortened by 5 bases and J by 1 base, with 6 bases between the two germline ends. CDR3 amino acids: CASSPKSYEQYF. DNA for the CDR3: TGTGCCAGCAGTCCCAAGTCCTACGAGCAGTACTTC.

This clonotype has only a few counts. The chain has TRBV5-1 and TRBJ2-6; unclear D gene. The CDR3 contains 14 residues. Trimming removed 6 bases from V and 2 bases from J, with 9 bases in between. The germline V gene encodes CDR1 SGHRS and CDR2 YFSETQ. The CDR3 loop is CASTLATGANVLTF. The CDR3 coding sequence is TGCGCCAGCACCCTCGCCACTGGGGCCAACGTCCTGACTTTC.

The V gene is TRBV20-1, the J gene TRBJ2-2, with TRBD2 matching over 7 bases. V lost 6 bases, J lost 5 bases, and 9 bases stayed unmatched. CDR1 and CDR2 (germline): DFQATT, SNEGSKA (reference sequence). The CDR3 extends over 14 amino acids. The CDR3 nucleotides read TGCAGTGCACCCCCTAGCGGTGGGACCGGGGAGCTGTTTTTT. This translates into CSAPPSGGTGELFF.

This clonotype showed up just a few times. The chain carries TRBV7-3 and TRBJ2-1, with D possibly TRBD2 on 6 matching bases. V lost 5 bases and J lost 8, with 13 bases in between. From germline, CDR1 is SGHTA and CDR2 FQGTGA. This CDR3 has 13 amino acids. CDR3 coding DNA: TGTGCCAGCAGCGCCACTAGCACCCATGAGCAGTTCTTC. The encoded protein is CASSATSTHEQFF. Variable domain in full (rest from reference TRBV7-3 and TRBJ2-1): GAGVSQTPSNKVTEKGKYVELRCDPISGHTALYWYRQSLGQGPEFLIYFQGTGAADDSGLPNDRFFAVRPEGSVSTLKIQRTERGDSAVYLCASSATSTHEQFFGPGTRLTVL.

The chain joins TRBV6-1 to TRBJ1-2, with no clear D. The CDR3 spans 12 residues. Germline loops: CDR1 MNHNS, CDR2 SASEGT. V lost 6 bases, J lost 8 bases, and 13 bases lay in between. CDR3 coding DNA: TGTGCCAGCAGGGTGGCACGAGACGGCTACACCTTC. Protein product: CASRVARDGYTF.

The table lists this clonotype with a few counts. This chain connects TRBV5-1 to TRBJ2-5; D gene ambiguous. CDR1 and CDR2 (germline): SGHRS, YFSETQ. CDR3 length: 12 residues. V was shortened by 7 bases and J by 4 bases, with 11 bases between the two germline ends. CDR3 protein: CASAADGETQYF. The CDR3 DNA reads as TGCGCCAGCGCAGCAGACGGAGAGACCCAGTACTTC.

This rearrangement joins TRBV7-3 to TRBJ2-1; tentatively, D is TRBD1 (7 bases). The CDR3 runs to 15 residues. The ends were cut back, 1 base at V and 4 bases at J, with 11 bases in the middle. Germline V CDR1 and CDR2: SGHTA, FQGTGA. In DNA, the CDR3 is TGTGCCAGCAGCTTAAGGAGGGGGCCTTACAATGAGCAGTTCTTC. Protein: CASSLRRGPYNEQFF. Filled out from reference TRBV7-3 and TRBJ2-1, the complete variable domain reads GAGVSQTPSNKVTEKGKYVELRCDPISGHTALYWYRQSLGQGPEFLIYFQGTGAADDSGLPNDRFFAVRPEGSVSTLKIQRTERGDSAVYLCASSLRRGPYNEQFFGPGTRLTVL.

The chain recombines TRBV4-2 with TRBJ2-5, with 11 bases lining up with TRBD2. Looked up from germline, CDR1 is LGHNA and CDR2 is YNFKEQ. The J segment lost 1 base and the V segment lost 3 bases, leaving 4 bases of the junction unmatched. This CDR3 has 16 amino acids. CDR3 DNA: TGTGCCAGCAGCCACCTTAGCGGGGGGGCCCAAGAGACCCAGTACTTC. Its protein is CASSHLSGGAQETQYF.

This clonotype was detected only a few times. The rearrangement uses TRBV11-2 and TRBJ2-7, with 9 bases that match TRBD1. The length of the CDR3 is 15 residues. Germline-derived CDR1 and CDR2 are SGHAT and FQNNGV. The J segment lost 3 bases and the V segment lost 6 bases, leaving 9 bases of the junction unmatched. The CDR3: CASSLPGTGSYEQYF. CDR3 in DNA: TGTGCCAGCAGTCTTCCCGGGACAGGGAGCTACGAGCAGTACTTC.

This clonotype was counted only a few times. This chain uses TRBV5-6 with TRBJ2-2, with D perhaps being TRBD1 or TRBD2 (5 bases each). The V gene's germline CDR1 is SGHDT and CDR2 YYEEEE. The CDR3 is 15 residues long. V lost 7 bases and J lost 4, with 17 bases in between. The chain's CDR3 is CASAPGGRATGELFF. CDR3 in DNA: TGTGCCAGCGCACCTGGGGGTAGGGCCACCGGGGAGCTGTTTTTT.

This clonotype has more than one count but fewer than ten. The V call is TRBV4-3, the J call TRBJ2-1; 10 nucleotides line up with TRBD2. Losses at the gene ends were 4 bases for V and 4 bases for J; bases not matched to a gene: 7. CDR1 is LGHNA, CDR2 YSLEER, per germline. This CDR3 contains 16 residues. DNA of the CDR3: TGCGCCAGCAGCCGAACAGCGGGAGGGGGGTACAATGAGCAGTTCTTC. Residues: CASSRTAGGGYNEQFF.

This clonotype showed up many times. CDR3 amino acids: CARGTVASGSPLHF. In DNA, the CDR3 is TGTGCCCGGGGGACAGTGGCTAGTGGCTCACCCCTCCACTTT. The chain couples TRBV7-3 to TRBJ1-6; 7 bases line up with TRBD1. CDR3 length equals 14 residues. V shed 11 bases and J 10 bases; nucleotides not matched to a gene: 14. Germline loops: CDR1 SGHTA, CDR2 FQGTGA.